This T cell receptor beta chain was recorded in a study of shared clonotypes between healthy human individuals. Study-wide points: A reduction in generation probabilities was seen for non-shared clonotypes relative to those shared by all four donors.

Repertoires were generated with immunoSEQ multiplex PCR, while TCRdb's copy carries only in-frame clones and drops some. This table has approximately 2.5 million clones, approximately 94% appearing once. Notes on this clone: No antigen is known for it.

The CDR3 has 15 amino acids. Germline V gene sequence: CDR1 KGHSH, CDR2 LQKENI. Trimming removed 6 bases at V and 2 bases at J, with 16 bases between. The chain has TRBV18 and TRBJ1-2, with D perhaps matching TRBD1 (5 bases). This receptor was taken from a man aged 18 to 30 in good health. Some clones in this sample may be carry-over from other donors' samples. The specimen was naive CD4+ T cells from PBMCs. This sample's subset: CD45RA+ positively selected. CDR3 sequence reads: CASSQRDGLNYGYTF. In DNA form, the CDR3 reads TGTGCCAGCTCGCAAAGGGACGGACTAAACTATGGCTACACCTTC. Variable domain in full (rest from reference TRBV18 and TRBJ1-2): NAGVMQNPRHLVRRRGQEARLRCSPMKGHSHVYWYRQLPEEGLKFMVYLQKENIIDESGMPKERFSAEFPKEGPSILRIQQVVRGDSAAYFCASSQRDGLNYGYTFGSGTRLTVV.